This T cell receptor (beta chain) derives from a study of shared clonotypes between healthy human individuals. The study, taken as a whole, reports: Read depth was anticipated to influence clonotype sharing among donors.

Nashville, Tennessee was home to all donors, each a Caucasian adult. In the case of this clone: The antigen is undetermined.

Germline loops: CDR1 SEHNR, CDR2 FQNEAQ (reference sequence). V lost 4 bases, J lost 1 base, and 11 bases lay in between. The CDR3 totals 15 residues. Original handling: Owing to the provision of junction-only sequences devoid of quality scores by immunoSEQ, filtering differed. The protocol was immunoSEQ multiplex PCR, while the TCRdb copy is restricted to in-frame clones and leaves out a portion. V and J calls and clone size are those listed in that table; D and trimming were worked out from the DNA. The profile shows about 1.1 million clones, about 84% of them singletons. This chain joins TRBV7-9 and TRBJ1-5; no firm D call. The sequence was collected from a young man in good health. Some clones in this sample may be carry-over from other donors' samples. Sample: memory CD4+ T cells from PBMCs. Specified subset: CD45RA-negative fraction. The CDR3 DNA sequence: TGTGCCAGCAGCTACGCACTCGCCAGCAATCAGCCCCAGCATTTT. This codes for CASSYALASNQPQHF.